The 5 T cell receptor beta chains listed next were all sequenced from one sample in a study of blood T cell repertoires in COVID-19. Profiling relied on immunoSEQ multiplex PCR, and the TCRdb table lists in-frame clones only, not all of them. The top ten clones hold more than 25% of a sample with roughly 140,000 clones, 88% of them seen once. Sequenced sample: peripheral blood. Source of these receptors: a human donor in a cohort sampled during active COVID-19.

This chain connects TRBV4-3 to TRBJ2-1; 9 bases agree with TRBD2. Germline values: CDR1 LGHNA, CDR2 YSLEER. CDR3 size: 15 residues. With 0 bases clipped from V and 4 bases from J, the junction kept 1 base outside the gene matches. The CDR3 bases are TGCGCCAGCAGCCAAGACACTAGCGGGTACAATGAGCAGTTCTTC. Protein product: CASSQDTSGYNEQFF.

J is TRBJ1-4 and V is TRBV5-1; D gene ambiguous. Germline CDR1 SGHRS, CDR2 YFSETQ. Trimming removed 4 bases from V and 8 bases from J, with 12 bases in between. The CDR3 loop spans 13 amino acids. The CDR3 coding sequence is TGCGCCAGCAGCGACGCAGGTCGGGAAAAACTGTTTTTT. It yields the protein CASSDAGREKLFF.

This clone has a handful of counts. The rearrangement links TRBV30 to TRBJ2-5, with 7 bases identical to TRBD1. Trimming cost V 0 bases and J 3 bases; bases outside gene matches: 4. CDR1 is GTSNPN, CDR2 SVGIG, per germline (reference sequence). The CDR3 length is 14 residues. The CDR3: CAWSVSGGKETQYF. CDR3 DNA: TGTGCCTGGAGTGTATCAGGGGGAAAAGAGACCCAGTACTTC.

The J gene is TRBJ2-3, the V gene TRBV6-5, with D hard to call. The CDR3 is made up of 14 amino acids. With 6 bases removed from V and 1 base from J, the gap between germline ends came to 11 bases. Germline assignment: CDR1 MNHEY and CDR2 SVGAGI. CDR3 loop: CASRPSGGTDTQYF. DNA of the CDR3: TGTGCCAGCAGACCGAGTGGTGGCACAGATACGCAGTATTTT.

This clone was detected only once. The V call is TRBV30, the J call TRBJ1-2; D gene ambiguous. The germline CDR1 and CDR2 sequences are GTSNPN and SVGIG (reference sequence). V shed 7 bases and J shed 0 bases, with 15 bases lying between them. The CDR3 has 14 residues. CDR3 amino acids: CAFRRSGANYGYTF. The CDR3 DNA is TGTGCCTTCCGGCGCTCCGGGGCTAACTATGGCTACACCTTC.